Sequencing of this T cell receptor (beta chain) was carried out in a study of T cell repertoires in cytomegalovirus infection. The V gene lost 1 base and the J gene lost 2 bases, with 12 bases spanning the gap. The CDR3 is 16 amino acids. Looked up from germline, CDR1 is LNHNV and CDR2 is YYDKDF (reference sequence). Study-level points and caveats: CMV-specific HLA-C-restricted TCR beta clonotypes dominated the ex vivo response. Adding up the frequency of public TCR beta families identified people who carried CMV plus the relevant HLA.

This clonotype was detected only a few times. Its target is unknown. TCRdb recomputed calls from the reads with MiXCR, one row per CDR3 protein. The top ten clones hold roughly 18% of a sample with hundreds of thousands of distinct CDR3 sequences, roughly a third of them seen once. The sequence was collected from a human donor in good health (CMV status not recorded). Some clones in this sample may be carry-over from other donors' samples. The source was cultured PBMCs, collected from culture after CMV antigen stimulation. The chain is built from TRBV15 and TRBJ2-1; D call uncertain. Here the CDR3 DNA reads TGTGCCACCAGCAGAGCCCCTACTCGACCCTACAATGAGCAGTTCTTC. As protein: CATSRAPTRPYNEQFF.